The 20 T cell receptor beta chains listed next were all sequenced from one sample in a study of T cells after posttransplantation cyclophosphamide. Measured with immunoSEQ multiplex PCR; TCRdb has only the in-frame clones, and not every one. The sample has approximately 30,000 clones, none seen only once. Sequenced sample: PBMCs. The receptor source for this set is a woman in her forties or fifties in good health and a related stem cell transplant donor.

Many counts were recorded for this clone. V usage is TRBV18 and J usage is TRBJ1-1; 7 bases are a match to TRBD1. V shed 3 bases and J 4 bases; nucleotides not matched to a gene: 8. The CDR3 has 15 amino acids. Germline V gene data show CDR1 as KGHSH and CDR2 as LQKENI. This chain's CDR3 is CASSPRTGEGTEAFF. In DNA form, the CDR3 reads TGTGCCAGCTCACCCCGGACAGGAGAGGGCACTGAAGCTTTCTTT.

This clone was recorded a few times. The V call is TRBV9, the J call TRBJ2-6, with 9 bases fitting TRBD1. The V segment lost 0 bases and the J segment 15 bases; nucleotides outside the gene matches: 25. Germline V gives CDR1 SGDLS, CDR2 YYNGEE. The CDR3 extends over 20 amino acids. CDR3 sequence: CASSVELGTGIKGRGSALTF. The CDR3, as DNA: TGTGCCAGCAGCGTAGAGCTAGGGACAGGGATAAAGGGGCGGGGATCAGCCCTGACTTTC.

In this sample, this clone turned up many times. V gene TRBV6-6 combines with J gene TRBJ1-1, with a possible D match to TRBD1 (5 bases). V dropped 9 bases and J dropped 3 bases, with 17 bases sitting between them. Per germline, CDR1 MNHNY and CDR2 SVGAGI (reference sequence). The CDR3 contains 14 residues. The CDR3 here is CASLTGPPDTEAFF. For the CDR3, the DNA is TGTGCCAGTTTAACAGGTCCCCCGGACACTGAAGCTTTCTTT.

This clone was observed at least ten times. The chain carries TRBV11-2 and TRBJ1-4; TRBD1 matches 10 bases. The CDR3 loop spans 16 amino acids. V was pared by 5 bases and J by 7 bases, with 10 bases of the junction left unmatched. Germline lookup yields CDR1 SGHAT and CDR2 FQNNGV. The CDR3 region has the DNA TGTGCCAGCAGCCACCTCGGGACAGGGGTCGTTGAAAAACTGTTTTTT. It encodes CASSHLGTGVVEKLFF.

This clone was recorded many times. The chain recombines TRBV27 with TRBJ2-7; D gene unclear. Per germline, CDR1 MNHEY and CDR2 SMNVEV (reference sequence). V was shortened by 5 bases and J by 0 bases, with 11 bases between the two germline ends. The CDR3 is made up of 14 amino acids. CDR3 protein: CASSPRVGSYEQYF. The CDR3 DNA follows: TGTGCCAGCAGTCCCCGGGTAGGCTCCTACGAGCAGTACTTC.

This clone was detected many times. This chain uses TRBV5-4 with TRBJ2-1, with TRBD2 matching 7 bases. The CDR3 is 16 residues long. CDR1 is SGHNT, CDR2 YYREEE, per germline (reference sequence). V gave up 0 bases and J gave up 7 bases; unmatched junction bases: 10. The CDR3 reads CASSLALAGAVNEQFF. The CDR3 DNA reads TGTGCCAGCAGCTTGGCCCTGGCGGGAGCGGTGAATGAGCAGTTCTTC.

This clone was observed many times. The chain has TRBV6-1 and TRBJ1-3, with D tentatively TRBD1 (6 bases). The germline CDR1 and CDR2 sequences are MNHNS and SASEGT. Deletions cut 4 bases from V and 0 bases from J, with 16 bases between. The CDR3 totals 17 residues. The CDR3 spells CASSVTGLRSSGNTIYF. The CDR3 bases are TGTGCCAGCAGTGTCACAGGGTTGCGGAGCTCTGGAAACACCATATATTTT.

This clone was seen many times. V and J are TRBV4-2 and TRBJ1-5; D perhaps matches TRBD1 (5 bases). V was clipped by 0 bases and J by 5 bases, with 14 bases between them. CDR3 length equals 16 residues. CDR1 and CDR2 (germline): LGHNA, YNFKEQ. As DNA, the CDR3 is TGTGCCAGCAGCCAAGATCCGGTGGGGGGGGATCAGCCCCAGCATTTT. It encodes CASSQDPVGGDQPQHF.

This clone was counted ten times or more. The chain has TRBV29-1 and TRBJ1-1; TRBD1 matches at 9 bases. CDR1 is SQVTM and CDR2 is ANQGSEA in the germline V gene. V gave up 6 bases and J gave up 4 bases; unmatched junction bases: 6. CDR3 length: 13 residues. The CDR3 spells CSVIQGARTEAFF. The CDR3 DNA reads TGCAGCGTCATACAGGGGGCGCGCACTGAAGCTTTCTTT.

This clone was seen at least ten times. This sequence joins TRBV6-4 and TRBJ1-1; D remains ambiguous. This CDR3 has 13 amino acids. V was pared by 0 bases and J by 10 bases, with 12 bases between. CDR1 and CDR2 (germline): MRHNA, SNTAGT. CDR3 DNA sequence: TGTGCCAGCAGTGACTCCGGGGTCCGGATAGCTTTCTTT. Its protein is CASSDSGVRIAFF.

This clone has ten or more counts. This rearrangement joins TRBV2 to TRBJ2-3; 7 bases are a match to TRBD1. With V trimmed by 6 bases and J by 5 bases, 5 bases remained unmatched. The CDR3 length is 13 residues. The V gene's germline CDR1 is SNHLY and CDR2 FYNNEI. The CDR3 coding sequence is TGTGCCAGCAGGGGCACAGGGGAAGATACGCAGTATTTT. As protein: CASRGTGEDTQYF.

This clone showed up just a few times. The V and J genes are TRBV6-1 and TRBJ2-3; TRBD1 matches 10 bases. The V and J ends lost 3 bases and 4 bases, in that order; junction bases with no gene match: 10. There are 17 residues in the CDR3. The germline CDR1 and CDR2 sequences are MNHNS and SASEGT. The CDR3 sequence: CASSESRTGGVADTQYF. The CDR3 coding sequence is TGTGCCAGCAGTGAGTCAAGGACAGGGGGGGTGGCAGATACGCAGTATTTT.

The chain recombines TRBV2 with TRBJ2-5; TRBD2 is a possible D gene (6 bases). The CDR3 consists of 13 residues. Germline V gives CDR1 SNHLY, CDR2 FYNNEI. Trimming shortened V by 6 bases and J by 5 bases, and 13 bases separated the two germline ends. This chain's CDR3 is CASRRGSRETQYF. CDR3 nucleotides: TGTGCCAGCAGACGGGGGTCGCGGGAGACCCAGTACTTC.

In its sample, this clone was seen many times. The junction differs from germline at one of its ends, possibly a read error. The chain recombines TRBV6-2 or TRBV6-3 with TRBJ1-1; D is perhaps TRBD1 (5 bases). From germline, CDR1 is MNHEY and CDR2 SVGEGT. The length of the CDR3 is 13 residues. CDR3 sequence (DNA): TGTGCCAGCAGTTACCGGGCAGGGTTGGGATTATGCTTT. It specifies CASSYRAGLGLCF.

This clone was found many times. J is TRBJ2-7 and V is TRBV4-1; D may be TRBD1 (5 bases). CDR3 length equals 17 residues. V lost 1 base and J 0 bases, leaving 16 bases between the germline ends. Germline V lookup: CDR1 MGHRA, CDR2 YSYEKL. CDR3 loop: CASSQVQIATGSYEQYF. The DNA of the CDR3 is TGCGCCAGCAGCCAAGTCCAAATAGCTACAGGCTCCTACGAGCAGTACTTC.

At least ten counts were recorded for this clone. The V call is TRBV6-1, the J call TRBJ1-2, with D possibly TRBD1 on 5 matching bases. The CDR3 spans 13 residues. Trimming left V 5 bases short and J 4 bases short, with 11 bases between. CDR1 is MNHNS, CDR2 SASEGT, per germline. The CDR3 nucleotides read TGTGCCAGCAGTTCTTCAGGGTCCTATGGCTACACCTTC. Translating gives CASSSSGSYGYTF.

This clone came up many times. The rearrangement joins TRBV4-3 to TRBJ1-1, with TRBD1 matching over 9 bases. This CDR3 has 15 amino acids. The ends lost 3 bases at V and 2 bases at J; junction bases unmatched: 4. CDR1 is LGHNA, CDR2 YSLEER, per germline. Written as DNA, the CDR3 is TGCGCCAGCAGCCAGGACAGGGGTAGAAACACTGAAGCTTTCTTT. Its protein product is CASSQDRGRNTEAFF.

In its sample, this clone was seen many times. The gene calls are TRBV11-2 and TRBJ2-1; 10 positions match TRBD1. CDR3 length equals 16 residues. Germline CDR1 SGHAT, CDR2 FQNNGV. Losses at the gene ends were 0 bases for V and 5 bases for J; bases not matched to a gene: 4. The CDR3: CASSLDRDRGDNEQFF. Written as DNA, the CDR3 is TGTGCCAGCAGCTTAGACCGGGACAGGGGTGACAATGAGCAGTTCTTC.

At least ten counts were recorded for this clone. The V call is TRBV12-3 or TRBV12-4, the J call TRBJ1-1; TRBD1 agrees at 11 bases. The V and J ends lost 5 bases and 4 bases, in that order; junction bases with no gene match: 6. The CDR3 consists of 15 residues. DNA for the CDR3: TGTGCCAGCAGTGTTAGGACAGGGGGCGTCACTGAAGCTTTCTTT. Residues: CASSVRTGGVTEAFF.

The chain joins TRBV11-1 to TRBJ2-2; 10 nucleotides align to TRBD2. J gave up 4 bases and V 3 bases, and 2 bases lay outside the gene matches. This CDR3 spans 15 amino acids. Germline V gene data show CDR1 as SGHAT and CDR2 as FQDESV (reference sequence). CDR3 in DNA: TGTGCCAGCAGCTTGCTAGCGGGAGTCACCGGGGAGCTGTTTTTT. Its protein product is CASSLLAGVTGELFF.